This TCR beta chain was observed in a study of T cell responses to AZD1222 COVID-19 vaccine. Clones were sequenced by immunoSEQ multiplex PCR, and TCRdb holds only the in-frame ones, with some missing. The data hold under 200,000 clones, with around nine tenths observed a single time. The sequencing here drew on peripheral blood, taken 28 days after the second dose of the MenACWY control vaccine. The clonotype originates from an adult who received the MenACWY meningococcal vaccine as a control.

The CDR3 DNA reads as TGTGCCAGCAGCCAAGCCCCCCCAGGGGGCGGCTACACCTTC. It specifies CASSQAPPGGGYTF. The chain joins TRBV3-1 (or the pseudogene TRBV3-2) to TRBJ1-2; 8 bases are shared with TRBD1. Unmatched junction bases numbered 6, after V lost 1 base and J lost 8 bases. Germline V gene lookup returns CDR1 LGHDT and CDR2 YNNKEL (reference sequence). This CDR3 has 14 amino acids.